Shown below are 23 T cell receptor beta chains from a single sample sequenced in a study of identical twins. TCRdb ran MiXCR on the 5' RACE reads and lists one entry per CDR3 protein. This sample has around 1.7 million distinct CDR3 sequences, with about 32% found just once. Material for sequencing was cord blood. The receptors originated from a newborn girl in good health.

This chain connects TRBV5-1 to TRBJ1-1; D is perhaps TRBD1 (6 bases). CDR1 and CDR2 from the germline V gene are SGHRS and YFSETQ. V was cut by 2 bases and J by 5 bases, with 19 bases left in between. The CDR3 totals 16 residues. The CDR3 DNA sequence: TGCGCCAGCAGCTTTACGGACAGCTGGGGGAGGACTGAAGCTTTCTTT. It codes for CASSFTDSWGRTEAFF. Full variable domain (remainder filled in from reference TRBV5-1 and TRBJ1-1): KAGVTQTPRYLIKTRGQQVTLSCSPISGHRSVSWYQQTPGQGLQFLFEYFSETQRNKGNFPGRFSGRQFSNSRSEMNVSTLELGDSALYLCASSFTDSWGRTEAFFGQGTRLTVV.

This clonotype was picked up a small number of times. The chain carries TRBV6-5 and TRBJ2-1, with D unclear. Germline V lookup: CDR1 MNHEY, CDR2 SVGAGI. With 6 bases removed from V and 6 bases from J, the gap between germline ends came to 15 bases. The CDR3 consists of 14 residues. DNA for the CDR3: TGTGCCAGCAGGGGGAACTTACCTTCCAATGAGCAGTTCTTC. Encoded protein: CASRGNLPSNEQFF.

This clonotype was recorded a few times. A read error is possible here, since a much larger clone lies one base away. Here the CDR3 DNA reads TGTGCCAGCAACCGACAGGGAAGCACAGATACGCAGTATTTT. It translates to CASNRQGSTDTQYF. This sequence joins TRBV6-2 or TRBV6-3 and TRBJ2-3; 7 positions agree with TRBD1. The germline CDR1 and CDR2 sequences are MNHEY and SVGEGT. Unmatched junction bases numbered 4, after V lost 7 bases and J lost 0 bases. The CDR3 sequence is 14 residues long.

Only a few counts were recorded for this clonotype. This rearrangement joins TRBV28 to TRBJ1-5; no clear D gene. This CDR3 is built from 12 residues. V shed 11 bases and J shed 5 bases, with 13 bases lying between them. CDR1 MDHEN and CDR2 SYDVKM come from the germline V gene. The CDR3: CASKDGDQPQHF. The CDR3 DNA reads as TGTGCCTCCAAGGATGGGGATCAGCCCCAGCATTTT.

This clonotype was detected once. The gene calls are TRBV4-1 and TRBJ1-2; 9 nucleotides line up with TRBD1. Germline V gene data show CDR1 as MGHRA and CDR2 as YSYEKL. The CDR3 contains 14 residues. The J segment lost 7 bases and the V segment lost 3 bases, leaving 6 bases of the junction unmatched. In DNA form, the CDR3 reads TGCGCCAGCAGCCACCCTTACAGGGGGCCTGGCTACACCTTC. Amino acid sequence: CASSHPYRGPGYTF.

V gene TRBV24-1 combines with J gene TRBJ2-6, with D perhaps assigned TRBD1 or TRBD2 (5 bases each). In germline, CDR1 is KGHDR, CDR2 SFDVKD. V was clipped by 1 base and J by 2 bases, with 8 bases between them. CDR3 length equals 16 residues. The CDR3 spells CATSDFRGPGANVLTF. The CDR3 region has the DNA TGTGCCACCAGTGATTTTCGGGGCCCTGGGGCCAACGTCCTGACTTTC.

This clonotype has just a few counts. This chain connects TRBV20-1 to TRBJ2-7, with TRBD2 as a possible D gene (6 bases). In germline, CDR1 is DFQATT, CDR2 SNEGSKA (reference sequence). The CDR3 spans 14 residues. Deletions cut 3 bases from V and 0 bases from J, with 12 bases between. The CDR3 loop reads CSASARGSSYEQYF. CDR3 nucleotides: TGCAGTGCTAGTGCGCGGGGTAGCTCCTACGAGCAGTACTTC.

The rearrangement joins TRBV4-1 to TRBJ2-7; TRBD2 might be the D (6 bases). The germline V and J ends were trimmed by 0 bases and 7 bases, with 16 bases remaining between them. CDR1 is MGHRA and CDR2 is YSYEKL in the germline V gene. The CDR3 is made up of 15 amino acids. CDR3 nucleotide sequence: TGCGCCAGCAGCCAAGATGGGACTGGAAACAATGAGCAGTACTTC. It translates to CASSQDGTGNNEQYF.

The chain couples TRBV20-1 to TRBJ1-6, with D possibly being TRBD1 (6 bases). This CDR3 spans 15 amino acids. The V gene lost 3 bases and the J gene lost 3 bases, with 12 bases spanning the gap. Per the germline V gene, CDR1 is DFQATT and CDR2 is SNEGSKA (reference sequence). The DNA of the CDR3 is TGCAGTGCTAGGGTGGACAGCGTCTATAATTCACCCCTCCACTTT. Protein: CSARVDSVYNSPLHF.

Comments on this clonotype: Sequence at one end of the junction differs from germline and may be a read error. This chain connects TRBV28 to TRBJ1-6; TRBD1 matches at 7 bases. Germline V lookup: CDR1 MDHEN, CDR2 SYDVKM. The CDR3 is 15 residues long. The CDR3 sequence: CASRPTGVYNPPLHF. CDR3 nucleotide sequence: TGTGCCAGCAGGCCTACAGGGGTTTATAATCCACCCCTCCACTTT.

This rearrangement joins TRBV3-1 to TRBJ1-1, with D maybe TRBD1 (5 bases). CDR1 is LGHDT, CDR2 YNNKEL, per germline (reference sequence). The CDR3 has 14 residues. Trimming pared 5 bases from V and 0 bases from J, leaving 10 bases between. CDR3: CASSKQVLNTEAFF. The CDR3 DNA reads as TGTGCCAGCAGCAAACAGGTCCTGAACACTGAAGCTTTCTTT.

The chain carries TRBV5-1 and TRBJ2-3; D tentatively fits TRBD1 or TRBD2 (7 bases each). The germline gives CDR1 SGHRS, CDR2 YFSETQ. The CDR3 spans 16 residues. Trimming removed 7 bases from V and 0 bases from J, with 18 bases in between. The CDR3 region has the DNA TGCGCCAGCCGCAGGGGGGCTAGCGGAAGCACAGATACGCAGTATTTT. It encodes CASRRGASGSTDTQYF.

This clonotype has a handful of counts. The J gene is TRBJ1-4, the V gene TRBV24-1; D gene ambiguous. The germline V gene encodes CDR1 KGHDR and CDR2 SFDVKD. V was trimmed by 0 bases and J by 0 bases, leaving 16 bases between them. This CDR3 is built from 19 residues. The CDR3 region is CATSDLSSLSSATNEKLFF. The DNA of the CDR3 is TGTGCCACCAGTGATTTGAGCAGCCTCTCGTCCGCAACTAATGAAAAACTGTTTTTT.

This clonotype appeared a few times. This may be a read error: a much more frequent sequence differs by one nucleotide. This chain links TRBV25-1 with TRBJ2-7; D is ambiguous. The germline V and J ends were trimmed by 4 bases and 0 bases, with 7 bases remaining between them. Germline CDR1 reads MGHDK; CDR2 reads SYGVNS. This CDR3 spans 13 amino acids. Here the CDR3 reads CASSVRTSYEQYF. CDR3 sequence (DNA): TGTGCCAGCAGTGTACGGACCTCCTACGAGCAGTACTTC.

The J gene is TRBJ2-7, the V gene TRBV29-1; 8 nucleotides align to TRBD2. V lost 7 bases and J lost 3; bases outside the gene matches: 11. The germline V gene encodes CDR1 SQVTM and CDR2 ANQGSEA. The CDR3 totals 14 residues. This CDR3 reads CSARTPGGVYEQYF. The CDR3 DNA follows: TGCAGCGCTAGAACCCCGGGAGGGGTCTACGAGCAGTACTTC.

Worth noting for this clonotype: Relative to the germline gene, one junction end is altered; a read error may explain this. The V gene is TRBV5-1, the J gene TRBJ2-5; maybe TRBD1 (6 bases). The tail of the sequence fits TRBJ2-7 better, so the J call may be wrong. Germline assignment: CDR1 SGHRS and CDR2 YFSETQ. CDR3 length: 15 residues. The CDR3 DNA reads TGCACCAGCAGCTTGGAACGCCCTATAGGGGGCGAGCAGTACTTC. It yields the protein CTSSLERPIGGEQYF.

The sample holds a few counts of this clonotype. The chain combines TRBV10-3 with TRBJ2-7, with 11 bases identical to TRBD1. Germline V gene data show CDR1 as ENHRY and CDR2 as SYGVKD. The CDR3 is 17 amino acids. Germline trimming cut 0 bases from V and 3 bases from J; bases unmatched to any gene: 7. The CDR3 nucleotides read TGTGCCATCAGTGAGTCGGGACAGGGGGTAAGAGTCTACGAGCAGTACTTC. Its protein is CAISESGQGVRVYEQYF.

The chain links TRBV27 to TRBJ2-3, with 8 bases lining up with TRBD1. From germline, CDR1 is MNHEY and CDR2 SMNVEV (reference sequence). The CDR3 runs to 17 residues. Trimming took 5 bases from V and 5 from J; bases not matched to a gene: 15. The CDR3 loop is CASSLRTGLERRDTQYF. The DNA of the CDR3 is TGTGCCAGCAGTCTCAGGACAGGGTTAGAGAGGCGAGATACGCAGTATTTT.

This clonotype was observed a handful of times. This sequence joins TRBV11-2 and TRBJ1-2; D not certain. The CDR3 has 14 residues. The V gene's germline CDR1 is SGHAT and CDR2 FQNNGV. Trimming removed 1 base at V and 5 bases at J, with 11 bases between. In nucleotides, the CDR3 is TGTGCCAGCAGCTTAGGGACGTCGCGTTATGGCTACACCTTC. Amino acids: CASSLGTSRYGYTF.

The chain is built from TRBV20-1 and TRBJ2-5, with 8 bases aligning to TRBD1. J gave up 2 bases and V 5 bases, and 16 bases lay outside the gene matches. The CDR3 extends over 17 amino acids. The germline V gene encodes CDR1 DFQATT and CDR2 SNEGSKA (reference sequence). The CDR3 reads CSAPLETRQGSQETQYF. CDR3 DNA: TGCAGTGCTCCACTGGAAACTAGACAGGGGTCGCAAGAGACCCAGTACTTC.

The rearrangement links TRBV29-1 to TRBJ2-7, with 7 bases aligning to TRBD1. V trimming: 4 bases; J trimming: 6 bases; junction bases outside the gene matches: 6. The length of the CDR3 is 12 residues. From germline, CDR1 is SQVTM and CDR2 ANQGSEA. The CDR3 DNA reads as TGCAGCGTTGGCGGACAGGCCCCCGAGCAGTACTTC. It is translated as CSVGGQAPEQYF.

The gene calls are TRBV28 and TRBJ2-7, with D maybe TRBD1 (6 bases). The CDR3 is made up of 14 amino acids. The germline CDR1 and CDR2 sequences are MDHEN and SYDVKM. V lost 1 base and J 4 bases, leaving 11 bases between the germline ends. The CDR3 sequence: CASSLSQRGYEQYF. The CDR3 DNA sequence: TGTGCCAGCAGTTTATCCCAGAGGGGGTACGAGCAGTACTTC.

The genes are TRBV20-1 and TRBJ2-4; D is unresolved. The J call may be in error: the DNA end matches TRBJ2-7 better. Germline CDR1 is DFQATT and CDR2 is SNEGSKA (reference sequence). CDR3 length equals 13 residues. The CDR3: CSARVTYGYEQYF. CDR3 DNA sequence: TGCAGTGCTAGAGTAACCTATGGCTACGAGCAGTACTTC.